This TCR beta chain was recovered during a study of blood T cell repertoires in COVID-19. Whole-study context: T cells, B-cell-depleted T cells, or PBMCs supplied cDNA or gDNA.

Original data processing: Estimation of nucleated cell counts relied on the amplification of reference gene primers. Profiling relied on immunoSEQ multiplex PCR, and the TCRdb table lists in-frame clones only, not all of them. For V, J and clone size, that table is used; D and trimming come from the DNA. The sample shows about 95,000 clones, over 75% of them seen only once. This CDR3 has 15 residues. The germline CDR1 and CDR2 sequences are MNHEY and SVGAGI. Germline trimming cut 6 bases from V and 4 bases from J; bases unmatched to any gene: 6. The rearrangement uses TRBV6-5 and TRBJ2-1, with 10 bases identical to TRBD1. The sequenced sample was peripheral blood. This clonotype was obtained from a human donor in a cohort sampled during active COVID-19. The CDR3 loop is CASSMDRGEYNEQFF. The CDR3 nucleotides read TGTGCCAGCAGCATGGACAGGGGGGAATACAATGAGCAGTTCTTC.